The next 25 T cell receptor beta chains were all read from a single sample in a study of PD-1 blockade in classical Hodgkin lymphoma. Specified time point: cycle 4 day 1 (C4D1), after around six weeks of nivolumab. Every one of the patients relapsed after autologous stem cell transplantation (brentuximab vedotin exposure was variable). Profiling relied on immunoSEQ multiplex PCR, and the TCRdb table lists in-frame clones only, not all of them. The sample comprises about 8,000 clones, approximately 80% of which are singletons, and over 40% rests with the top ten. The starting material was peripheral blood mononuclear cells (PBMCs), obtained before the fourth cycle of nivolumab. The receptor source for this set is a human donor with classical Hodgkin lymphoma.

DNA for the CDR3: TGTGCCAGCAGTTATGGGGCGGACAATCAGCCCCAGCATTTT. Its protein product is CASSYGADNQPQHF. V and J are TRBV27 and TRBJ1-5; D is possibly TRBD1 (5 bases). In germline, CDR1 is MNHEY, CDR2 SMNVEV (reference sequence). The V and J ends lost 4 bases and 3 bases respectively, with 10 bases between them. This CDR3 contains 14 residues.

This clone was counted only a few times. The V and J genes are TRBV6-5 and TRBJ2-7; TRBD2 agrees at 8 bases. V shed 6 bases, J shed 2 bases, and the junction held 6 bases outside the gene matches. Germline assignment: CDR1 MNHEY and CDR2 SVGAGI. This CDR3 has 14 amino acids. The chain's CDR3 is CASRQSGGTYEQYF. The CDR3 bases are TGTGCCAGCAGACAAAGCGGGGGCACCTACGAGCAGTACTTC.

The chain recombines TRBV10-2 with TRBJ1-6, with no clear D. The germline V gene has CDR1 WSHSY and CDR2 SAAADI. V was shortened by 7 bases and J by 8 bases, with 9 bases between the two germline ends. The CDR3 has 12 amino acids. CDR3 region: CASKEPYSPLHF. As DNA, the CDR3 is TGCGCCAGCAAGGAACCATATTCACCCCTCCACTTT.

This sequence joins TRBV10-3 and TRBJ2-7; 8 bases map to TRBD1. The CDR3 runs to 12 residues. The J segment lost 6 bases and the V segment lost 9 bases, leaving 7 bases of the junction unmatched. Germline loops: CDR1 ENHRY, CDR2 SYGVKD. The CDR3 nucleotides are TGTGCCATGGCGGACAGGGCGGGCGAGCAGTACTTC. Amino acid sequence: CAMADRAGEQYF.

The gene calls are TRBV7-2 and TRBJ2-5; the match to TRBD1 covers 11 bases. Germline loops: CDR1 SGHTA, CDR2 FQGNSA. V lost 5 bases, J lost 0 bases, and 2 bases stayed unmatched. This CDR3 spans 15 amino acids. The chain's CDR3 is CASSRDRGYQETQYF. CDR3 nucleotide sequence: TGTGCCAGCAGCAGGGACAGGGGGTACCAAGAGACCCAGTACTTC.

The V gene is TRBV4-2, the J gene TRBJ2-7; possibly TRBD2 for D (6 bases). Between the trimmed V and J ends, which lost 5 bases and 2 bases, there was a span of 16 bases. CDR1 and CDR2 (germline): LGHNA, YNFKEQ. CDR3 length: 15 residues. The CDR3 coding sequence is TGTGCCAGCAGCGAGGCAAGGGGAGGCACCTACGAGCAGTACTTC. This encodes CASSEARGGTYEQYF.

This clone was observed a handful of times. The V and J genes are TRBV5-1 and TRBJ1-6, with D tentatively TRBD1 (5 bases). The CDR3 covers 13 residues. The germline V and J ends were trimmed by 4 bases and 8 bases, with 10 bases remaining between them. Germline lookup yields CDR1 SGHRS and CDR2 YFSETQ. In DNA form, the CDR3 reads TGCGCCAGCAGCCCGGGGGGAGATTCACCCCTCCACTTT. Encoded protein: CASSPGGDSPLHF.

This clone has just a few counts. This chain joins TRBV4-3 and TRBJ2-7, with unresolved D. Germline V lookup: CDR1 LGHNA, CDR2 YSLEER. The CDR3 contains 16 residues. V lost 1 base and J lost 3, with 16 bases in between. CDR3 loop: CASSQVVRTYGYEQYF. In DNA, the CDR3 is TGCGCCAGCAGCCAAGTTGTTCGGACCTATGGCTACGAGCAGTACTTC.

CDR3 DNA sequence: TGTGCCAGCAGCCCTCAGGGTTTTGGCGAGCAGTTCTTC. This codes for CASSPQGFGEQFF. This chain joins TRBV7-3 and TRBJ2-1; possibly TRBD1 for D (5 bases). The CDR3 is 13 residues long. The germline V and J ends were trimmed by 5 bases and 10 bases, with 15 bases remaining between them. The V gene's germline CDR1 is SGHTA and CDR2 FQGTGA.

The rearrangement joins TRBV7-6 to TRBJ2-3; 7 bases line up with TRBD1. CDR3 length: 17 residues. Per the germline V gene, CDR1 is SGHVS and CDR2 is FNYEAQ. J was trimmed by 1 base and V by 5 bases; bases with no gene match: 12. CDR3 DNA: TGTGCCAGCAGCCCCCTTGGGACAGCGGTCGGCACAGATACGCAGTATTTT. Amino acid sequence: CASSPLGTAVGTDTQYF.

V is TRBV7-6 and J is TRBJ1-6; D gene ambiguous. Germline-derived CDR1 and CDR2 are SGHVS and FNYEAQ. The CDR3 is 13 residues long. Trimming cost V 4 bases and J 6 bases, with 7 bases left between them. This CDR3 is CASSSNINSPLHF. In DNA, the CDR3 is TGTGCCAGCAGCTCCAACATTAATTCACCCCTCCACTTT. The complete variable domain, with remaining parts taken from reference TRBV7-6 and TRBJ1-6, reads GAGVSQSPRYKVTKRGQDVALRCDPISGHVSLYWYRQALGQGPEFLTYFNYEAQQDKSGLPNDRFSAERPEGSISTLTIQRTEQRDSAMYRCASSSNINSPLHFGNGTRLTVT.

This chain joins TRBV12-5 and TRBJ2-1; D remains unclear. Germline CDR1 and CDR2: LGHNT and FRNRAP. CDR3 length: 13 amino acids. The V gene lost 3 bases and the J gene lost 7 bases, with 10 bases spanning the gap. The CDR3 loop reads CASGFPEWNEQFF. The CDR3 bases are TGTGCTAGTGGTTTCCCAGAGTGGAATGAGCAGTTCTTC. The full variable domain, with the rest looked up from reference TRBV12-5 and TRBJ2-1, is DARVTQTPRHKVTEMGQEVTMRCQPILGHNTVFWYRQTMMQGLELLAYFRNRAPLDDSGMPKDRFSAEMPDATLATLKIQPSEPRDSAVYFCASGFPEWNEQFFGPGTRLTVL.

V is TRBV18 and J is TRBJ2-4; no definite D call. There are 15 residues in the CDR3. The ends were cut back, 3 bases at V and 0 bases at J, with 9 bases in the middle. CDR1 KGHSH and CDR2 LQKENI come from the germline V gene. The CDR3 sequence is CASSPVVGAKNIQYF. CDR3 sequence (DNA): TGTGCCAGCTCACCCGTCGTTGGAGCCAAAAACATTCAGTACTTC. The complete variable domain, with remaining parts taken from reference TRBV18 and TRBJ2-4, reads NAGVMQNPRHLVRRRGQEARLRCSPMKGHSHVYWYRQLPEEGLKFMVYLQKENIIDESGMPKERFSAEFPKEGPSILRIQQVVRGDSAAYFCASSPVVGAKNIQYFGAGTRLSVL.

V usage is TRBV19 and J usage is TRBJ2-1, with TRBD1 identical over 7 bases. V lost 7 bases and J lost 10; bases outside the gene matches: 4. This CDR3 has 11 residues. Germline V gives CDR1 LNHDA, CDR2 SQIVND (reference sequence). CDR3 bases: TGTGCCAGTAAAGGGGGCCGGGAGCAGTTCTTC. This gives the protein CASKGGREQFF.

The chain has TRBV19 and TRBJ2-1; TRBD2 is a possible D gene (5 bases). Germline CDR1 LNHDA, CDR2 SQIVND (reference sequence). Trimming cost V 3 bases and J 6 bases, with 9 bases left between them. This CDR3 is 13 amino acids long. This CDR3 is CASSMVEGNEQFF. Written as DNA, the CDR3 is TGTGCCAGTAGTATGGTTGAGGGCAATGAGCAGTTCTTC.

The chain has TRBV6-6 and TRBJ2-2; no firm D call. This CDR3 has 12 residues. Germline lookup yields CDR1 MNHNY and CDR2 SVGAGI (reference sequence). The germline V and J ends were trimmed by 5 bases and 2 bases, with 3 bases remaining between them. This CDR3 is CASSLNTGELFF. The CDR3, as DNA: TGTGCCAGCAGTCTCAACACCGGGGAGCTGTTTTTT.

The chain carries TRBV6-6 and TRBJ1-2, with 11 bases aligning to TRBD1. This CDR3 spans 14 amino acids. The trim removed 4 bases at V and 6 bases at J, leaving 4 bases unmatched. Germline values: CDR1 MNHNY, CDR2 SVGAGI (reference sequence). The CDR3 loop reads CASSFGQGANGYTF. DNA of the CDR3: TGTGCCAGCAGTTTCGGACAGGGGGCGAATGGCTACACCTTC.

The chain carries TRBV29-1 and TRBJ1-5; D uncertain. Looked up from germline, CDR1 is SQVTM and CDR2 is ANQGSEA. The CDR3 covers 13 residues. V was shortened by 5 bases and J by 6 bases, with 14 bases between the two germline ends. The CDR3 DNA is TGCAGCGTTACTTCCACGGAAAGTCAGCCCCAGCATTTT. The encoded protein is CSVTSTESQPQHF. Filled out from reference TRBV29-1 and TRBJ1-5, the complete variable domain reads SAVISQKPSRDICQRGTSLTIQCQVDSQVTMMFWYRQQPGQSLTLIATANQGSEATYESGFVIDKFPISRPNLTFSTLTVSNMSPEDSSIYLCSVTSTESQPQHFGDGTRLSIL.

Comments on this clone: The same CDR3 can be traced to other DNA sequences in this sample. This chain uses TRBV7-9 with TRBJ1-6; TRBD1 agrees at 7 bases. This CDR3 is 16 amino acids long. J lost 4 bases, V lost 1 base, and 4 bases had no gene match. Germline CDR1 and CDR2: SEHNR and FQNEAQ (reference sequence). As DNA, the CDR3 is TGTGCCAGCAGCTTAGGACAGGGATTTTATAATTCACCCCTCCACTTT. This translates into CASSLGQGFYNSPLHF.

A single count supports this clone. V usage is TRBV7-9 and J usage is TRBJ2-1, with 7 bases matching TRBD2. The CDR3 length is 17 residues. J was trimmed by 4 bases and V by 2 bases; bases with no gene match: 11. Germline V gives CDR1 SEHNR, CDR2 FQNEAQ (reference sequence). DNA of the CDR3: TGTGCCAGCAGCTTAACGGGTTTAGCGGGCCTTTACAATGAGCAGTTCTTC. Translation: CASSLTGLAGLYNEQFF.

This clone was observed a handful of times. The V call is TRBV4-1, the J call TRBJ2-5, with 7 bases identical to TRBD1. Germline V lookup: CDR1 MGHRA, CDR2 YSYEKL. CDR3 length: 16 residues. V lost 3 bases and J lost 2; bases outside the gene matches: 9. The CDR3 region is CASSQAAGGYQETQYF. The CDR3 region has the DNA TGCGCCAGCAGCCAGGCGGCAGGGGGATATCAAGAGACCCAGTACTTC.

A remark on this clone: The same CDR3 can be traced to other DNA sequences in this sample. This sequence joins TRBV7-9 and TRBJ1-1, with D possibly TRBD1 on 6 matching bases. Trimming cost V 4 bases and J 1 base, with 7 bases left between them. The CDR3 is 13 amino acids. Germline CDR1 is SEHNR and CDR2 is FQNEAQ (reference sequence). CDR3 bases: TGTGCCAGCAGCTCACAGGGGAACACTGAAGCTTTCTTT. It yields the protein CASSSQGNTEAFF.

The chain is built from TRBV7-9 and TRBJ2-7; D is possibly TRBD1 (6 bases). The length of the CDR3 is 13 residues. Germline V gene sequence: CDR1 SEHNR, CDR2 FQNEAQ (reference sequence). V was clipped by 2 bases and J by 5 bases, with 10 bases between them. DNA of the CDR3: TGTGCCAGCAGCTTATCGTCAGGGGACGAGCAGTACTTC. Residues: CASSLSSGDEQYF.

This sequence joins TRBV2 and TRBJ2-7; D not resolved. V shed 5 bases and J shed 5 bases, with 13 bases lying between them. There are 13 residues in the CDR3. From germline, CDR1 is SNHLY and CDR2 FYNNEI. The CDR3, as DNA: TGTGCCAGCAGTATAGGTCTGGCGGACGAGCAGTACTTC. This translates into CASSIGLADEQYF.

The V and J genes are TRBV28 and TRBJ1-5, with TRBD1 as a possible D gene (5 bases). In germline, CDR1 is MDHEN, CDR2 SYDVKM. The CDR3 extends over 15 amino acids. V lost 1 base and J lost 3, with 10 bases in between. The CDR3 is CASSLSLGDNQPQHF. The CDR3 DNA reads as TGTGCCAGCAGTTTATCATTGGGGGACAATCAGCCCCAGCATTTT.